A single sample gave rise to the 15 T cell receptor beta chains below, sequenced in a study of CD8 T cells in Susac syndrome. Reverse transcription of roughly 0.45 to 1 ug RNA was carried out with random hexamers. TCRdb fed the immunoSEQ multiplex PCR reads into MiXCR, producing one record per CDR3 protein. The repertoire holds 65,000 to 95,000 distinct CDR3 sequences, with 85% to 95% as singletons. The sample comprised CD8+ T cells from PBMCs. Receptors originate from a human donor with Susac syndrome.

V and J are TRBV3-1 and TRBJ2-5; unclear D gene. The CDR3 runs to 15 residues. Germline CDR1 reads LGHDT; CDR2 reads YNNKEL (reference sequence). V was clipped by 0 bases and J by 3 bases, with 11 bases between them. CDR3 DNA sequence: TGTGCCAGCAGCCAAGAACGGGTTTTGAAAGAGACCCAGTACTTC. It encodes CASSQERVLKETQYF.

This clonotype has only one observation. The chain joins TRBV2 to TRBJ1-1; unclear D gene. The CDR3 consists of 11 residues. The germline V gene has CDR1 SNHLY and CDR2 FYNNEI. Between the trimmed V and J ends, which lost 8 bases and 4 bases, there was a span of 8 bases. The CDR3 spells CASGPGTEAFF. The CDR3 nucleotides read TGTGCCAGCGGACCTGGCACTGAAGCTTTCTTT.

The J gene is TRBJ2-2, the V gene TRBV24-1; D is unclear. V dropped 0 bases and J dropped 1 base, with 8 bases sitting between them. The CDR3 loop spans 16 amino acids. CDR1 and CDR2 (germline): KGHDR, SFDVKD. CDR3 residues: CATSDLGRRNTGELFF. Written as DNA, the CDR3 is TGTGCCACCAGTGATTTGGGACGGAGGAACACCGGGGAGCTGTTTTTT.

This rearrangement joins TRBV29-1 to TRBJ2-1; possibly TRBD1 or TRBD2 for D (5 bases each). Trimming stripped 5 bases from V and 3 bases from J, with 11 bases between. The CDR3 is made up of 13 amino acids. CDR1 is SQVTM, CDR2 ANQGSEA, per germline. The CDR3 region has the DNA TGCAGCGTTTTCGGGACGGACTACAATGAGCAGTTCTTC. It translates to CSVFGTDYNEQFF.

This chain links TRBV13 with TRBJ2-5; 7 bases align to TRBD1. The CDR3 extends over 16 amino acids. The trim removed 5 bases at V and 2 bases at J, leaving 11 bases unmatched. CDR1 is PRHDT, CDR2 FYEKMQ, per germline (reference sequence). CDR3 bases: TGTGCCAGCAGCCCTGCGAGGGGCAGGGGGCAAGAGACCCAGTACTTC. Translating gives CASSPARGRGQETQYF.

This sequence joins TRBV7-9 and TRBJ2-5; D remains ambiguous. The CDR3 length is 14 residues. Trimming left V 5 bases short and J 2 bases short, with 12 bases between. Germline V gene sequence: CDR1 SEHNR, CDR2 FQNEAQ (reference sequence). CDR3 region: CASSPSYSQETQYF. The CDR3 DNA follows: TGTGCCAGCAGCCCATCCTACTCACAAGAGACCCAGTACTTC.

The chain uses TRBV7-9 and TRBJ2-1, with 7 bases identical to TRBD2. Per the germline V gene, CDR1 is SEHNR and CDR2 is FQNEAQ (reference sequence). The CDR3 totals 11 residues. The V and J ends lost 8 bases and 5 bases, in that order; junction bases with no gene match: 0. This CDR3 reads CASRGDNEQFF. In DNA, the CDR3 is TGTGCCAGCCGGGGGGACAATGAGCAGTTCTTC.

V usage is TRBV5-1 and J usage is TRBJ2-3; TRBD2 agrees at 8 bases. The CDR3 covers 17 residues. Per the germline V gene, CDR1 is SGHRS and CDR2 is YFSETQ. V dropped 0 bases and J dropped 3; count of bases not matched to a gene: 9. The CDR3 sequence: CASSLVRLAKRTDTQYF. The CDR3 DNA reads as TGCGCCAGCAGCTTGGTCCGACTAGCGAAAAGAACAGATACGCAGTATTTT.

The chain links TRBV7-2 to TRBJ2-1; 14 bases align to TRBD2. The germline V gene has CDR1 SGHTA and CDR2 FQGNSA. V lost 4 bases to trimming and J lost 6 bases; unmatched junction nucleotides: 2. This CDR3 spans 15 amino acids. This CDR3 is CASSYGTSGSNEQFF. For the CDR3, the DNA is TGTGCCAGCAGCTACGGGACTAGCGGGAGCAATGAGCAGTTCTTC.

As DNA, the CDR3 is TGTGCCAGCAGTGAAGCGGACGGGCCCAATCAGCCCCAGCATTTT. It is translated as CASSEADGPNQPQHF. The chain is built from TRBV2 and TRBJ1-5; D ambiguous. Germline V gene lookup returns CDR1 SNHLY and CDR2 FYNNEI. Trimming stripped 0 bases from V and 3 bases from J, with 9 bases between. The CDR3 runs 15 residues.

This chain connects TRBV27 to TRBJ1-1; D might be TRBD1 (5 bases). V was pared by 8 bases and J by 0 bases, with 10 bases between. The CDR3 contains 13 residues. Germline V lookup: CDR1 MNHEY, CDR2 SMNVEV (reference sequence). For the CDR3, the DNA is TGTGCCAGCCACGGGGGGTTGAACACTGAAGCTTTCTTT. Its protein product is CASHGGLNTEAFF.

This sequence joins TRBV12-3 or TRBV12-4 and TRBJ1-2; D is unresolved. This CDR3 contains 13 residues. V lost 3 bases to trimming and J lost 4 bases, with 9 bases between them. The CDR3 DNA is TGTGCCAGCAGTTTTTTGTCGGCCTATGGCTACACCTTC. The encoded protein is CASSFLSAYGYTF.

The V gene is TRBV7-9, the J gene TRBJ2-3; D might be TRBD2 (5 bases). Trimming took 5 bases from V and 3 from J, leaving 9 bases between them. The CDR3 extends over 13 amino acids. Per the germline V gene, CDR1 is SEHNR and CDR2 is FQNEAQ (reference sequence). The CDR3: CASSPSQTDTQYF. The CDR3 DNA is TGTGCCAGCAGCCCTAGCCAGACAGATACGCAGTATTTT.

The chain joins TRBV3-1 to TRBJ2-7; a possible D gene is TRBD2 (6 bases). V shed 4 bases and J shed 3 bases, with 13 bases lying between them. Germline V gene lookup returns CDR1 LGHDT and CDR2 YNNKEL (reference sequence). The length of the CDR3 is 14 residues. DNA of the CDR3: TGTGCCAGCAGCCTGGAGGGCGGCTACTACGAGCAGTACTTC. Its protein product is CASSLEGGYYEQYF.

The rearrangement uses TRBV20-1 and TRBJ2-7; D is perhaps TRBD1 or TRBD2 (5 bases each). Germline lookup yields CDR1 DFQATT and CDR2 SNEGSKA (reference sequence). Between the trimmed V and J ends, which lost 0 bases and 2 bases, there was a span of 17 bases. This CDR3 has 16 residues. CDR3 residues: CSARDLGDGAAYEQYF. The CDR3 bases are TGCAGTGCTAGAGATCTGGGGGATGGAGCCGCCTACGAGCAGTACTTC.